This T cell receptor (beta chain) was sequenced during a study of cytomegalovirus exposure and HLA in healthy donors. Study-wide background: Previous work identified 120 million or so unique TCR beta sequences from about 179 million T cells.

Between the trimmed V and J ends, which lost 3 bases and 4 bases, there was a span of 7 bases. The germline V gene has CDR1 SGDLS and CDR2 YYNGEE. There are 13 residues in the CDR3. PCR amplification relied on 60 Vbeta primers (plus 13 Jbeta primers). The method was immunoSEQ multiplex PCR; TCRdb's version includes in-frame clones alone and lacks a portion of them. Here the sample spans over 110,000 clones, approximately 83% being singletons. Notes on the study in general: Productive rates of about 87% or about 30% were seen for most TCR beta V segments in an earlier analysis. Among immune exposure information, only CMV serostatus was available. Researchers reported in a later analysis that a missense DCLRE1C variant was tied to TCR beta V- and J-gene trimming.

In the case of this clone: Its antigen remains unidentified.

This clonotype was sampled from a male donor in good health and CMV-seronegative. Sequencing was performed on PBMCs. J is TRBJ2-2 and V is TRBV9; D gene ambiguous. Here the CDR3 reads CASSASSTGELFF. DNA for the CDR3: TGTGCCAGCAGCGCCTCTAGCACCGGGGAGCTGTTTTTT.